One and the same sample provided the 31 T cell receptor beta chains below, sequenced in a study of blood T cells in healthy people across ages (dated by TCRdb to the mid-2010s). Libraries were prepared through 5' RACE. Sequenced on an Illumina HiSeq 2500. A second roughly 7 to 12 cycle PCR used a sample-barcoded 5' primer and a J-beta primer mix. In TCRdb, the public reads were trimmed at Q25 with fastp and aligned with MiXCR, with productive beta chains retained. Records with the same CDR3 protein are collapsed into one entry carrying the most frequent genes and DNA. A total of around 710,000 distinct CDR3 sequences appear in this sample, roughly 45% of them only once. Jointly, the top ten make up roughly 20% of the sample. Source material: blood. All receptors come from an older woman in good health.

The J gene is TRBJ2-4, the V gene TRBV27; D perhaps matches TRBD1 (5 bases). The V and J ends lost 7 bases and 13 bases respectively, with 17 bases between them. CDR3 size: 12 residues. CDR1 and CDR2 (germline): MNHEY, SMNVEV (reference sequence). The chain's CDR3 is CASIDQLGVQYF. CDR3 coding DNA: TGTGCCAGCATAGACCAGTTAGGGGTGCAGTACTTC.

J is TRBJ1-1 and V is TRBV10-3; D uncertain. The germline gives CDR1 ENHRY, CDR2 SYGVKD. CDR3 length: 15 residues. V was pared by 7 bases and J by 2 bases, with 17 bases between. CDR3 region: CAITEGREGNTEAFF. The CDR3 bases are TGTGCCATCACCGAAGGGCGGGAGGGAAACACTGAAGCTTTCTTT.

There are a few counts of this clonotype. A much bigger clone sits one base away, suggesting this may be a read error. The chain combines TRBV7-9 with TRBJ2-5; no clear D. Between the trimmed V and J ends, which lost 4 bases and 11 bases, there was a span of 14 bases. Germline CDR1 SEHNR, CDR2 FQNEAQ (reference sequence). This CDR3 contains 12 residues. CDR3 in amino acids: CASSSAGNEQYF. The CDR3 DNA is TGTGCCAGCAGCTCCGCAGGAAATGAGCAGTACTTC.

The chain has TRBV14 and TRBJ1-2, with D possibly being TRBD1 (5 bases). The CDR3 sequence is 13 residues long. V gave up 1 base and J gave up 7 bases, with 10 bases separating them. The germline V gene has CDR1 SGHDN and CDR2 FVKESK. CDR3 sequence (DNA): TGTGCCAGCAGCCAAGGACAGCTTGCTGGCTACACCTTC. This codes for CASSQGQLAGYTF.

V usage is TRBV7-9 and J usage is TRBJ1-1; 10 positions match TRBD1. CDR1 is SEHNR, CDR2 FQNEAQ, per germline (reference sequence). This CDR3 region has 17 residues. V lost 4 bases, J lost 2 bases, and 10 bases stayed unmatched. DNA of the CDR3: TGTGCCAGCAGCTCCGGGACAGGGGTTTTCGACAACACTGAAGCTTTCTTT. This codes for CASSSGTGVFDNTEAFF.

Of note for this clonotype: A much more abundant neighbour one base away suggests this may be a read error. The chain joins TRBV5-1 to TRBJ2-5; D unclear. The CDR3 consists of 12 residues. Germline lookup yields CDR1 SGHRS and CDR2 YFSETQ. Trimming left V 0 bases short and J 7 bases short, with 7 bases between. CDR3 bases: TGCGCCAGCAGCTTGGGATTAGGGACCCAGTACTTC. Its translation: CASSLGLGTQYF.

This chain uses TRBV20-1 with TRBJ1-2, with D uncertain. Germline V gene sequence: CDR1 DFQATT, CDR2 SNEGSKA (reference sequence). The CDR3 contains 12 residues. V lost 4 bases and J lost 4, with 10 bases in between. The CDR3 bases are TGCAGTGCTAAAGGGCAGCTCTATGGCTACACCTTC. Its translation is CSAKGQLYGYTF.

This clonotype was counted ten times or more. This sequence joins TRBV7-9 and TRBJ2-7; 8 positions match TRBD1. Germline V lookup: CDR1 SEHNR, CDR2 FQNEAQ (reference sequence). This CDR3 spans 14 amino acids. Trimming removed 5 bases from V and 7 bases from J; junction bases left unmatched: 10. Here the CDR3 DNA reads TGTGCCAGCAGCCGTGGACAGGGTTTTGAGGAGCAGTACTTC. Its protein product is CASSRGQGFEEQYF.

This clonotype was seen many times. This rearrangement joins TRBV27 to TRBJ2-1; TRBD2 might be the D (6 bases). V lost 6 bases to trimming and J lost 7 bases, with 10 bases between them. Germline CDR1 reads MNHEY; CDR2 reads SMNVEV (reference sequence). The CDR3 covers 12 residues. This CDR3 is CASSRSGNEQFF. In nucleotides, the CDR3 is TGTGCCAGCAGCCGGAGCGGGAATGAGCAGTTCTTC.

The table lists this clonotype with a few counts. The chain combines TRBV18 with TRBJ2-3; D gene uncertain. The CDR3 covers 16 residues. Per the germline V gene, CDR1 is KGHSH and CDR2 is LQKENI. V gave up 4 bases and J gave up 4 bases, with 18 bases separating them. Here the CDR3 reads CASSLSTTWSSDTQYF. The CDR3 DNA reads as TGTGCCAGCTCACTCTCCACAACTTGGTCGTCAGATACGCAGTATTTT.

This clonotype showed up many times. The CDR3 loop reads CATSRDVFQRPTDTQYF. Here the CDR3 DNA reads TGTGCCACCAGCAGAGATGTGTTTCAGAGACCCACAGATACGCAGTATTTT. V and J are TRBV15 and TRBJ2-3, with D hard to call. Germline CDR1 LNHNV, CDR2 YYDKDF (reference sequence). V dropped 0 bases and J dropped 2 bases, with 15 bases sitting between them. The CDR3 sequence is 17 residues long.

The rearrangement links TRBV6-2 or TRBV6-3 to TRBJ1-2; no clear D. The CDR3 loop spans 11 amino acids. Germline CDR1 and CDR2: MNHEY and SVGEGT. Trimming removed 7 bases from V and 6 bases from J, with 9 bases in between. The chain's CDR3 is CASTDRDGYTF. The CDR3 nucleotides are TGTGCCAGCACCGACCGGGATGGCTACACCTTC.

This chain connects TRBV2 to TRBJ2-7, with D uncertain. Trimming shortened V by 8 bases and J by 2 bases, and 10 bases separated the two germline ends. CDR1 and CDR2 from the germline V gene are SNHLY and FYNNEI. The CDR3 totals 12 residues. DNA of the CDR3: TGTGCCAGCCGACACGAAGCCTACGAGCAGTACTTC. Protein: CASRHEAYEQYF.

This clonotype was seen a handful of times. CDR3 sequence: CSAGQGKRSDNEKLFF. The CDR3 DNA is TGCAGTGCTGGACAGGGAAAGCGTTCAGATAATGAAAAACTGTTTTTT. The J gene is TRBJ1-4, the V gene TRBV20-1; 8 bases match TRBD1. This CDR3 spans 16 amino acids. J was trimmed by 4 bases and V by 5 bases; bases with no gene match: 12. The germline V gene has CDR1 DFQATT and CDR2 SNEGSKA (reference sequence).

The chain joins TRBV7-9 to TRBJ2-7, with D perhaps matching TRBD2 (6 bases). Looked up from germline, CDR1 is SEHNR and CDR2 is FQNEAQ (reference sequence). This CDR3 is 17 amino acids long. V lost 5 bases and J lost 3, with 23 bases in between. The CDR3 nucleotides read TGTGCCAGCAGCGGAACGACCGGGCCCACGGGAGTCTACGAGCAGTACTTC. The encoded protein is CASSGTTGPTGVYEQYF.

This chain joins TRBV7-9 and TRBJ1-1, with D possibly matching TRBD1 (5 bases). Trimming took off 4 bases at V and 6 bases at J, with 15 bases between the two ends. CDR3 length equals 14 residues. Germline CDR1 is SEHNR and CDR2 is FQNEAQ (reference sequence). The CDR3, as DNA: TGTGCCAGCAGCTCCTCAGGGAGGCTATCTGAAGCTTTCTTT. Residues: CASSSSGRLSEAFF.

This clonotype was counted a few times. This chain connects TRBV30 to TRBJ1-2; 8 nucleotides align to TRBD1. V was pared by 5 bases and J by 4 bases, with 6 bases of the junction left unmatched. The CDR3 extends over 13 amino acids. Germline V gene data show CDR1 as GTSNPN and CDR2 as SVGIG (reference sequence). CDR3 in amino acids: CAWAHRGSYGYTF. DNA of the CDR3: TGTGCCTGGGCTCACAGGGGGAGCTATGGCTACACCTTC.

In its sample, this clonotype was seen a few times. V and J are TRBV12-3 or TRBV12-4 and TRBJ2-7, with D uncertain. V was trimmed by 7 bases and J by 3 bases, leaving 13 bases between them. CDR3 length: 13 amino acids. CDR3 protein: CASTTDGSYEQYF. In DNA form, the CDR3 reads TGTGCCAGCACCACGGACGGTAGCTACGAGCAGTACTTC.

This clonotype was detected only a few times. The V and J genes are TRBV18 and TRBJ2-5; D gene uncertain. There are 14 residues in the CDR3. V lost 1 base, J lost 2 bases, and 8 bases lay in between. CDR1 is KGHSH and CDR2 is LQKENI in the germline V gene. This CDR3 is CASSPQAQQETQYF. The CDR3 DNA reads TGTGCCAGCTCACCACAGGCCCAACAAGAGACCCAGTACTTC.

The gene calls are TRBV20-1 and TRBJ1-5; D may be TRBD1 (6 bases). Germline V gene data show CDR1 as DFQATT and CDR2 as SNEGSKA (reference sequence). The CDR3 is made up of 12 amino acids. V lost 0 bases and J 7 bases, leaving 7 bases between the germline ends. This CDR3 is CSARDQGQPQHF. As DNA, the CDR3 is TGCAGTGCTAGAGATCAGGGGCAGCCCCAGCATTTT.

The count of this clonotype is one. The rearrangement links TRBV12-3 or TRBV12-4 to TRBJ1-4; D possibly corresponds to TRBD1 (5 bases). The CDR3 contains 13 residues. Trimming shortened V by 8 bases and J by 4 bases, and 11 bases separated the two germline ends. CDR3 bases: TGTGCCAGCGGATCGGGACTTAATGAAAAACTGTTTTTT. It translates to CASGSGLNEKLFF.

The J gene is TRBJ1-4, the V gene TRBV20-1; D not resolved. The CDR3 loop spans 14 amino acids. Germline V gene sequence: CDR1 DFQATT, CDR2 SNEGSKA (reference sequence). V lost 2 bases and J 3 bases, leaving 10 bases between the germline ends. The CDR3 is CSARSVAANEKLFF. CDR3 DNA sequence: TGCAGTGCTAGATCGGTGGCGGCTAATGAAAAACTGTTTTTT.

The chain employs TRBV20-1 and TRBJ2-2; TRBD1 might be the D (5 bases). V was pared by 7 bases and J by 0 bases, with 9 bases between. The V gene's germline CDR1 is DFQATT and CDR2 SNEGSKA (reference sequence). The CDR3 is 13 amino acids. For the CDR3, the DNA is TGCAGTGGCGTGGGGCCGAACACCGGGGAGCTGTTTTTT. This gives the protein CSGVGPNTGELFF.

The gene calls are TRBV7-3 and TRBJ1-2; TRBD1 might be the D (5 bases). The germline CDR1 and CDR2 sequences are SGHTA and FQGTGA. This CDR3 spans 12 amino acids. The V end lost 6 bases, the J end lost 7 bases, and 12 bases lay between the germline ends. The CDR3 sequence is CASSKGFGGYTF. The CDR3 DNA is TGTGCCAGCAGTAAGGGGTTCGGTGGCTACACCTTC. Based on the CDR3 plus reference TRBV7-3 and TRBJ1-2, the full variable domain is GAGVSQTPSNKVTEKGKYVELRCDPISGHTALYWYRQSLGQGPEFLIYFQGTGAADDSGLPNDRFFAVRPEGSVSTLKIQRTERGDSAVYLCASSKGFGGYTFGSGTRLTVV.

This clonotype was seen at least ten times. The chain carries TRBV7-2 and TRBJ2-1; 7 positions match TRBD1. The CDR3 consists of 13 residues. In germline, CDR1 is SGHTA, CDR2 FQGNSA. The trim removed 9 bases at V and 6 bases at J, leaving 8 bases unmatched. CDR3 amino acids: CASKISGGNEQFF. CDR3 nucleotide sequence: TGTGCCAGTAAAATTTCAGGGGGCAATGAGCAGTTCTTC.

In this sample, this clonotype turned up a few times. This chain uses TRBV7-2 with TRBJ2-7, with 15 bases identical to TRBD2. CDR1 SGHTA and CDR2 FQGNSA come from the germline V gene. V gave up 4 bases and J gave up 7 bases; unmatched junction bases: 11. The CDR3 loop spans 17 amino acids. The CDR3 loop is CASSSPDGLAGGREQYF. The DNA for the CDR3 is TGTGCCAGCAGCTCCCCCGACGGACTAGCGGGGGGGCGGGAGCAGTACTTC.

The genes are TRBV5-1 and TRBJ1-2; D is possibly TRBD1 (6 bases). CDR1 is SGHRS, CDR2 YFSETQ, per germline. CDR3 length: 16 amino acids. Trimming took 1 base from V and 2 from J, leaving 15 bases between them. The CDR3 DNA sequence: TGCGCCAGCAGCTTGACAGGGACCGTCTTGAACTATGGCTACACCTTC. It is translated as CASSLTGTVLNYGYTF.

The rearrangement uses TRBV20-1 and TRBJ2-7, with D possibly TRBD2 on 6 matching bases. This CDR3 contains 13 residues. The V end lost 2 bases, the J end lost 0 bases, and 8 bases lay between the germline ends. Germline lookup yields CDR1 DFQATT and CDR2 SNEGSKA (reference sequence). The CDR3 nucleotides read TGCAGTGCTAGACGGGGGAGCTCCTACGAGCAGTACTTC. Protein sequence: CSARRGSSYEQYF.

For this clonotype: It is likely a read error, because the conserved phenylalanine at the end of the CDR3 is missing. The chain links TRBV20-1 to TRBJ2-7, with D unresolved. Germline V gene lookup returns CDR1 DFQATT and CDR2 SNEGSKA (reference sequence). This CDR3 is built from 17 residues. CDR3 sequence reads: CSARDANKGTNSYEQYL. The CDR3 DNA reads TGCAGTGCTCGAGACGCTAACAAGGGAACAAACTCCTACGAGCAGTACTTA.

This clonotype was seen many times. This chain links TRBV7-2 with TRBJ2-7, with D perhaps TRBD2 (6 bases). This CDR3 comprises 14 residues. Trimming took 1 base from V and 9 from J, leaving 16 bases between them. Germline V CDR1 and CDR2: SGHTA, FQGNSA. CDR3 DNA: TGTGCCAGCAGCTTAGTATCGGGAGAAGGCGGGCAGTACTTC. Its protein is CASSLVSGEGGQYF.

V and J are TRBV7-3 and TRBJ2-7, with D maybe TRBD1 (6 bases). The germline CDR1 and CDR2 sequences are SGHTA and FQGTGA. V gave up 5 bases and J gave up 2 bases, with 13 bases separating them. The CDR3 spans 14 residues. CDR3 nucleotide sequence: TGTGCCAGCAGCCTTCCTGACAGGCCCTACGAGCAGTACTTC. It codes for CASSLPDRPYEQYF.